Listed below are T cell receptor beta chains from one sample, sequenced in a study of blood T cell repertoires in COVID-19. The table came from immunoSEQ multiplex PCR; TCRdb's copy has only in-frame clones and leaves some out. The top ten hold around 1.2% of the sample, which has fewer than 250,000 clones, 80% to 90% seen once. The sequencing input was peripheral blood. Receptors were obtained from a man between 25 and 39 years old with acute or convalescent COVID-19. Each CDR3 is given with its conserved first and last residue. The order of the fields is D gene, clone size, J gene, V gene, CDR3 protein, CDR3 DNA. D genes are given only for firm matches. Clone size is stated in some rows and not others, as once, few, many or a class when expanded.

D gene: TRBD1
clone size: .
J gene: TRBJ2-3
V gene: TRBV29-1
CDR3 protein: CSVQPGGDTQYF
CDR3 DNA: TGCAGCGTACAACCAGGGGGAGATACGCAGTATTTT

D gene: TRBD2
clone size: .
J gene: TRBJ2-3
V gene: TRBV5-1
CDR3 protein: CASSLGSSGSVLNTDTQYF
CDR3 DNA: TGCGCCAGCAGCTTGGGCTCCAGCGGGAGCGTACTGAACACAGATACGCAGTATTTT

D gene: TRBD1
clone size: .
J gene: TRBJ2-1
V gene: TRBV6-1
CDR3 protein: CASSGTPGQGGGNEQFF
CDR3 DNA: TGTGCCAGCAGTGGAACACCGGGACAGGGGGGCGGGAATGAGCAGTTCTTC

D gene: TRBD2
clone size: .
J gene: TRBJ2-1
V gene: TRBV7-6
CDR3 protein: CASRTGGGVYNEQFF
CDR3 DNA: TGTGCCAGCAGAACGGGAGGAGGGGTCTACAATGAGCAGTTCTTC

D gene: .
clone size: .
J gene: TRBJ1-3
V gene: TRBV5-1
CDR3 protein: CASSFQDLGSGNTIYF
CDR3 DNA: TGCGCCAGCAGCTTTCAGGACTTAGGATCTGGAAACACCATATATTTT

D gene: .
clone size: .
J gene: TRBJ1-6
V gene: TRBV5-4
CDR3 protein: CASSLEQYNSPLHF
CDR3 DNA: TGTGCCAGCAGCTTGGAACAGTATAATTCACCCCTCCACTTT

D gene: TRBD1
clone size: .
J gene: TRBJ1-4
V gene: TRBV9
CDR3 protein: CASSVAAGGDEKLFF
CDR3 DNA: TGTGCCAGCAGCGTAGCTGCAGGGGGCGATGAAAAACTGTTTTTT

D gene: .
clone size: .
J gene: TRBJ1-5
V gene: TRBV6-1
CDR3 protein: CASSEIGSNQPQHF
CDR3 DNA: TGTGCCAGCAGTGAGATCGGTAGCAATCAGCCCCAGCATTTT

D gene: TRBD2
clone size: once
J gene: TRBJ2-2
V gene: TRBV5-1
CDR3 protein: CASSRTSGSSGELFF
CDR3 DNA: TGCGCCAGCAGCCGGACTAGCGGGAGTTCCGGGGAGCTGTTTTTT

D gene: .
clone size: .
J gene: TRBJ2-1
V gene: TRBV5-4
CDR3 protein: CASSLFGGLGEQFF
CDR3 DNA: TGTGCCAGCAGCTTGTTCGGGGGGCTGGGGGAGCAGTTCTTC